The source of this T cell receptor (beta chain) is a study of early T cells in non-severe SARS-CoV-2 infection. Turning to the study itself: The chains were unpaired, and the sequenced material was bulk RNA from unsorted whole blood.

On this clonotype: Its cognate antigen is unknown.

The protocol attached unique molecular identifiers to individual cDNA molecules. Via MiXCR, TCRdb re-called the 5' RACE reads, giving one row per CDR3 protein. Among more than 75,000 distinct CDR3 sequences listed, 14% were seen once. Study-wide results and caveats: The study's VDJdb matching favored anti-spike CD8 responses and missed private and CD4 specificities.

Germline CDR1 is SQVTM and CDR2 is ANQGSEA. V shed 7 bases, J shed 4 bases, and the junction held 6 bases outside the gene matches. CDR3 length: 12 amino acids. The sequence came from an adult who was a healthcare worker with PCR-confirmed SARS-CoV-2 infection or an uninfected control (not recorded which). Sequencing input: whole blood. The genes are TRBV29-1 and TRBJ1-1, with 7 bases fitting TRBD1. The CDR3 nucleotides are TGCAGCGCGGGACAGATTACCACTGAAGCTTTCTTT. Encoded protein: CSAGQITTEAFF.